The clone carrying this TCR beta chain was seen many times. Amplification targeted TCR beta CDR3 regions from RNA transcripts. A set of HTBI primers served as the primers for a first-round RT-PCR of the TCR CDR3. TCRdb reanalysed the multiplex PCR reads using MiXCR and keeps one entry per CDR3 protein. Of hundreds of thousands of distinct CDR3 sequences detected, 14% to 15% appear once; the ten largest clones hold roughly 4.5%. This record comes from a study of T cells in Graves' hyperthyroidism and ophthalmopathy. The CDR3 spans 13 residues. Germline V gene lookup returns CDR1 SGHTA and CDR2 FQGNSA. Between the trimmed V and J ends, which lost 2 bases and 3 bases, there was a span of 8 bases. Thyroid ultrasound, orbital computed tomography, clinical symptoms, and serum thyroxine and TRAb underpinned diagnoses.

This rearrangement joins TRBV7-2 to TRBJ2-7, with D hard to call. This clonotype originated in a woman aged 40 to 50 with Graves' ophthalmopathy. The material sequenced was blood. The CDR3 reads CASSLWKYYEQYF. The CDR3 region has the DNA TGTGCCAGCAGCTTATGGAAGTACTACGAGCAGTACTTC.